The T cell receptor (beta chain) described here comes from a study of CD8+ T cells in alopecia areata. Notes on the study in general: Sequenced scalp T cells also include alphabeta T cells resident in normal skin.

Germline V CDR1 and CDR2: SGHRS, YFSETQ. The V end lost 0 bases, the J end lost 2 bases, and 11 bases lay between the germline ends. The CDR3 spans 15 residues. Extraction and reverse transcription of RNA yielded cDNA as the sequencing template. TCRdb's table, derived via immunoSEQ multiplex PCR, lists solely in-frame clones and lacks some. Of almost 35,000 clones listed, around 59% are singletons. To note about this clone: The antigen remains undetermined.

Lesional scalp tissue (obtained by punch biopsy) and peripheral blood were collected from alopecia areata patients. Sorting separated CD4+ and CD8+ T cells out of PBMCs. The clonotype comes from a human donor with alopecia areata. V and J are TRBV5-1 and TRBJ2-5; D unclear. The sample was NKG2D-high CD8+ T cells sorted from blood. The CDR3 sequence: CASSLETDSQETQYF. CDR3 nucleotides: TGCGCCAGCAGCTTGGAAACAGACTCTCAAGAGACCCAGTACTTC.